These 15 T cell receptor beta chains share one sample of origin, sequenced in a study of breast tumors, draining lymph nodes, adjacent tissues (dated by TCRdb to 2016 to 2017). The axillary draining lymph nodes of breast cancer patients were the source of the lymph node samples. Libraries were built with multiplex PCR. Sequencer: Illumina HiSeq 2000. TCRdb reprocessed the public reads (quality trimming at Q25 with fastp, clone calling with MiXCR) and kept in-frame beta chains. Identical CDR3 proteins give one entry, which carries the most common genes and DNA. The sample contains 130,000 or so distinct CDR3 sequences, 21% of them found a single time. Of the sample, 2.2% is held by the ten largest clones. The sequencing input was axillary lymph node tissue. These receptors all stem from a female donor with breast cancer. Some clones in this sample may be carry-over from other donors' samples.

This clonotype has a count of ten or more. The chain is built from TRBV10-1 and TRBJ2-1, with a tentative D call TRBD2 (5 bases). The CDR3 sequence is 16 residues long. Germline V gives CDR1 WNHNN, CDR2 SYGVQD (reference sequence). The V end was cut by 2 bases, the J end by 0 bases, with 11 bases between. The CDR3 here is CASSENPGSSYNEQFF. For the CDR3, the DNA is TGCGCCAGCAGTGAGAATCCGGGAAGCTCCTACAATGAGCAGTTCTTC.

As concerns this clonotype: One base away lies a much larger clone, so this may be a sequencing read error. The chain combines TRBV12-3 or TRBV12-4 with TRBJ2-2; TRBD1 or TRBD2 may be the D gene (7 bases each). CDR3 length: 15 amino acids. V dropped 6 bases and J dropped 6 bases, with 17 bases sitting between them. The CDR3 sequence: CASSLAGGDAGELFF. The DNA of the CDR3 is TGTGCCAGCAGCCTAGCAGGGGGGGATGCCGGGGAGCTGTTTTTT.

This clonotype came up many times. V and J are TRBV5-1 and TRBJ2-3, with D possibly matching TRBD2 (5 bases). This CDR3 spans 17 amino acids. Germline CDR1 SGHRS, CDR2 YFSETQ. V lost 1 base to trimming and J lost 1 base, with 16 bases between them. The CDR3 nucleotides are TGCGCCAGCAGCTTGTTGACGGGCGCGAGGGGCACAGATACGCAGTATTTT. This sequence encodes CASSLLTGARGTDTQYF.

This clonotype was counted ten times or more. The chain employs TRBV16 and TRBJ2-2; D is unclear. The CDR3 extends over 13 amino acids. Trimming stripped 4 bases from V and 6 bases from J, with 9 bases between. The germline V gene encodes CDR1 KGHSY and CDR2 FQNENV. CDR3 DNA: TGTGCCAGCAGCCCCGGTGCGGCCGGGGAGCTGTTTTTT. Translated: CASSPGAAGELFF.

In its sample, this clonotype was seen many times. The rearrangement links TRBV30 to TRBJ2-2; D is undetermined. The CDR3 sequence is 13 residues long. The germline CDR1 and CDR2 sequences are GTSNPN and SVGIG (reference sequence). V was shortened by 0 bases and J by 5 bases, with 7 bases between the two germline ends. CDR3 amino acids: CAWSVRYTGELFF. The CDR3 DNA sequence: TGTGCCTGGAGTGTAAGGTATACCGGGGAGCTGTTTTTT.

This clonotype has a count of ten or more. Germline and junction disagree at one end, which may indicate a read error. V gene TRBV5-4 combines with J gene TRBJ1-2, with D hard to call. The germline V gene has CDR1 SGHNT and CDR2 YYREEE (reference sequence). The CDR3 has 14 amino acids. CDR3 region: CASSLEGGGLTANF. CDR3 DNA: TGTGCCAGCAGCTTGGAAGGAGGCGGGCTGACCGCTAACTTC.

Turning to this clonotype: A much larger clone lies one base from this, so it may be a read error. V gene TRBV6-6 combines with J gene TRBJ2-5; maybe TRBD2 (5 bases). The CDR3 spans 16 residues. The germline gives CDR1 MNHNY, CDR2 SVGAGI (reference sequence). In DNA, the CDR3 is TGTGCCAGCAGTTACCCGGGGAGCGGTGCTCAAGAGACCCGGTACTTC. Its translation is CASSYPGSGAQETRYF.

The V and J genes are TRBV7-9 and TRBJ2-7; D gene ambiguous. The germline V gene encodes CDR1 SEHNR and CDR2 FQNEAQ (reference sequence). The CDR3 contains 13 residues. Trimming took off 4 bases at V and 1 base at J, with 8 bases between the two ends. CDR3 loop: CASSSDGSYEQYF. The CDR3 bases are TGTGCCAGCAGCTCGGACGGGTCCTACGAGCAGTACTTC.

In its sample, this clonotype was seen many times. The CDR3 spells CASGFREGPYNEQFF. CDR3 bases: TGTGCTAGTGGTTTTCGGGAGGGTCCCTACAATGAGCAGTTCTTC. V and J are TRBV12-5 and TRBJ2-1, with 8 bases matching TRBD2. The CDR3 totals 15 residues. Germline CDR1 LGHNT, CDR2 FRNRAP. V shed 3 bases, J shed 2 bases, and the junction held 3 bases outside the gene matches.

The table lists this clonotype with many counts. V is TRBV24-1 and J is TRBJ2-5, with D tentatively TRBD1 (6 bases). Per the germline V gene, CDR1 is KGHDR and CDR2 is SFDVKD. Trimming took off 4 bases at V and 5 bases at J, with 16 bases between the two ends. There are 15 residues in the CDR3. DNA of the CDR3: TGTGCCACCAGTGACACCAGACAGGTTTCCGAGACCCAGTACTTC. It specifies CATSDTRQVSETQYF.

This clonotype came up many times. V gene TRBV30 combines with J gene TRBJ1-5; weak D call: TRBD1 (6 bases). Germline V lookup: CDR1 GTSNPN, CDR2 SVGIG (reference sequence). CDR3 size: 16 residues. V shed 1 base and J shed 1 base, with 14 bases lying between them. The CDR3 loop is CAWSALQGLSNQPQHF. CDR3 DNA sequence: TGTGCCTGGAGTGCCCTACAGGGCTTAAGCAATCAGCCCCAGCATTTT. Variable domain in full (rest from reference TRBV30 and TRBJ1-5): SQTIHQWPATLVQPVGSPLSLECTVEGTSNPNLYWYRQAAGRGLQLLFYSVGIGQISSEVPQNLSASRPQDRQFILSSKKLLLSDSGFYLCAWSALQGLSNQPQHFGDGTRLSIL.

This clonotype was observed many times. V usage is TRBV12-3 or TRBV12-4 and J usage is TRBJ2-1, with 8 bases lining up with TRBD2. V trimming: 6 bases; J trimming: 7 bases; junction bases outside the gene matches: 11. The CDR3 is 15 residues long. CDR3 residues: CASRMSGRISNEQFF. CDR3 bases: TGTGCCAGCAGGATGAGCGGGAGAATAAGTAATGAGCAGTTCTTC.

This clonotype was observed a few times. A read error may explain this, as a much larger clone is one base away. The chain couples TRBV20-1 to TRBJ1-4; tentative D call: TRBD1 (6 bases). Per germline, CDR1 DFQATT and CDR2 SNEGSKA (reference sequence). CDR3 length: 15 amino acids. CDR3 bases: TGCAATGCTGGGGGCTTAACAGGGCCAGATGAAAAACTGTTTTTT. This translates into CNAGGLTGPDEKLFF.

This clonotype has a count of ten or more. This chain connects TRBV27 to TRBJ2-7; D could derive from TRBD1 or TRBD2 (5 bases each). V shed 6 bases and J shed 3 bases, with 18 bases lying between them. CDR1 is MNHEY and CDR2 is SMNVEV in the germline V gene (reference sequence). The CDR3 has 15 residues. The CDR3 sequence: CASSPRRGAGYEQYF. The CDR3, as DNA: TGTGCCAGCAGCCCACGACGAGGGGCGGGCTACGAGCAGTACTTC.

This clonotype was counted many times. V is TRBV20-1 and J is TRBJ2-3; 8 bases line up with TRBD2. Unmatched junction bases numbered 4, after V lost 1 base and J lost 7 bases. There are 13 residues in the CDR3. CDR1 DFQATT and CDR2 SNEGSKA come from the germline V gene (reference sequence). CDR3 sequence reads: CSARAGGPNTQYF. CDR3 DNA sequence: TGCAGTGCTAGAGCGGGAGGGCCAAATACGCAGTATTTT.